A single sample is the source of the 7 T cell receptor beta chains below, sequenced in a study of T cell repertoires in cytomegalovirus infection (dated by TCRdb to between 2018 and 2020). For sequencing, an Illumina HiSeq 1500 was employed. TCRdb passed the public sequencing reads through fastp at Q25 and MiXCR, retaining productive beta sequences. Merged by CDR3 protein, the rows form single entries marked with the most common genes and DNA. This sample comprises approximately 550,000 distinct CDR3 sequences, about 15% of them detected only once. The ten largest clones represent 24% of the sample. The source material was CD8+ T cells from PBMCs. The receptors here all came from a human donor in good health (CMV status not recorded). Some clones in this sample may be carry-over from other donors' samples.

This clonotype was counted a few times. This chain links TRBV5-4 with TRBJ2-7; 7 bases match TRBD2. CDR3 size: 15 residues. Germline CDR1 SGHNT, CDR2 YYREEE (reference sequence). V was clipped by 2 bases and J by 3 bases; unmatched bases: 8. CDR3 DNA: TGTGCCAGCAGCTTTTCGCGGGGGAATAACTACGAGCAGTACTTC. Translating it yields CASSFSRGNNYEQYF. Complete variable domain (other parts from reference TRBV5-4 and TRBJ2-7): ETGVTQSPTHLIKTRGQQVTLRCSSQSGHNTVSWYQQALGQGPQFIFQYYREEENGRGNFPPRFSGLQFPNYSSELNVNALELDDSALYLCASSFSRGNNYEQYFGPGTRLTVT.

This rearrangement joins TRBV6-1 to TRBJ1-6, with D unresolved. V dropped 6 bases and J dropped 6 bases, with 6 bases sitting between them. Looked up from germline, CDR1 is MNHNS and CDR2 is SASEGT. The CDR3 is made up of 12 amino acids. CDR3 bases: TGTGCCAGCAGGATTATTAATTCACCCCTCCACTTT. This gives the protein CASRIINSPLHF.

This clonotype appeared many times. V is TRBV4-1 and J is TRBJ2-1; no reliable D call. Germline V gives CDR1 MGHRA, CDR2 YSYEKL. The CDR3 covers 17 residues. V was pared by 0 bases and J by 4 bases, with 16 bases between. The chain's CDR3 is CASSQDVGRVLYNEQFF. CDR3 nucleotides: TGCGCCAGCAGCCAAGACGTCGGACGGGTCCTGTACAATGAGCAGTTCTTC.

The chain links TRBV20-1 to TRBJ2-7, with 14 positions matching TRBD2. CDR1 is DFQATT and CDR2 is SNEGSKA in the germline V gene (reference sequence). CDR3 size: 13 residues. The V gene end was trimmed by 3 bases and the J gene end by 6 bases; junction bases not matched to a gene: 1. CDR3 protein: CSARTSGRVEQYF. The CDR3 DNA reads as TGCAGTGCTAGGACTAGCGGGAGGGTCGAGCAGTACTTC.

This clonotype was seen a few times. This sequence joins TRBV2 and TRBJ2-7; D not certain. Germline V gives CDR1 SNHLY, CDR2 FYNNEI. Trimming removed 10 bases at V and 7 bases at J, with 11 bases between. The CDR3 sequence is 10 residues long. The CDR3 loop reads CATLSREQYF. The CDR3 region has the DNA TGTGCCACCCTTTCTCGGGAGCAGTACTTC.

This clonotype was detected ten times or more. This chain connects TRBV7-7 to TRBJ2-3; D unclear. This CDR3 spans 14 amino acids. The V end was cut by 0 bases, the J end by 4 bases, with 8 bases between. Germline-derived CDR1 and CDR2 are SSHAT and FNYEAQ (reference sequence). The chain's CDR3 is CASSLATSADTQYF. The DNA of the CDR3 is TGTGCCAGCAGCTTAGCGACTTCGGCAGATACGCAGTATTTT. Variable domain in full (rest from reference TRBV7-7 and TRBJ2-3): GAGVSQSPRYKVTKRGQDVTLRCDPISSHATLYWYQQALGQGPEFLTYFNYEAQPDKSGLPSDRFSAERPEGSISTLTIQRTEQRDSAMYRCASSLATSADTQYFGPGTRLTVL.

This clonotype was detected a few times. The gene calls are TRBV6-4 and TRBJ2-2; D is tentatively TRBD1 or TRBD2 (5 bases each). CDR1 and CDR2 (germline): MRHNA, SNTAGT. The ends were cut back, 8 bases at V and 3 bases at J, with 10 bases in the middle. The length of the CDR3 is 13 residues. This CDR3 reads CASGDRYTGELFF. DNA of the CDR3: TGTGCCAGCGGGGACCGATACACCGGGGAGCTGTTTTTT.